This T cell receptor beta chain originates from a study of CD8 T cells in ankylosing spondylitis. Study results and limitations: As reported, disease-linked clones showed significant enrichment in matched ankylosing spondylitis synovial fluid.

This clonotype was recorded at least ten times. Its target is not known. Each CDR3 protein is one row after TCRdb ran MiXCR on the 5' RACE reads. Of approximately 25,000 distinct CDR3 sequences listed, roughly a sixth are singletons. This CDR3 spans 12 amino acids. Looked up from germline, CDR1 is SGHTA and CDR2 is FQGNSA. Trimming left V 5 bases short and J 5 bases short, with 8 bases between. The chain links TRBV7-2 to TRBJ2-3; no clear D. The specimen was blood. The origin of this receptor is a male donor with ankylosing spondylitis or in good health (not recorded which). The CDR3: CASSAAEDTQYF. The CDR3 nucleotides are TGTGCCAGCAGCGCTGCTGAAGATACGCAGTATTTT.